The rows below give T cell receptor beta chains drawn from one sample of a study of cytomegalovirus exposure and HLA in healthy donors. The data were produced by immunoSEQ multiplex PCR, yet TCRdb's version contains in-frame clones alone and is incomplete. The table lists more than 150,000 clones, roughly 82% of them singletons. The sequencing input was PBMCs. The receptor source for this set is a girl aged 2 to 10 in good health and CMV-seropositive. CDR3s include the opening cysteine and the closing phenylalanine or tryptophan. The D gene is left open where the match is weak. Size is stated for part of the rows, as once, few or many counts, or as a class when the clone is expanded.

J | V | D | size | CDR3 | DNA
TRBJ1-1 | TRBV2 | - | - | CASRTDSAATEAFF | TGTGCCAGCAGGACAGACTCCGCAGCCACTGAAGCTTTCTTT
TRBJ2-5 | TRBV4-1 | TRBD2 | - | CASSQDRLAPQTQYF | TGCGCCAGCAGCCAAGATAGACTAGCACCCCAGACCCAGTACTTC
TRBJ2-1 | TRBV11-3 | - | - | CASSPPGYNEQFF | TGTGCCAGCAGCCCGCCGGGGTACAATGAGCAGTTCTTC
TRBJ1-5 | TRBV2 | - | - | CASSGSRGKNQPQHF | TGTGCCAGCAGTGGGAGCCGGGGGAAAAATCAGCCCCAGCATTTT
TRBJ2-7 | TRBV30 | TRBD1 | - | CAWRQGTTYEQYF | TGTGCCTGGCGACAGGGGACAACCTACGAGCAGTACTTC
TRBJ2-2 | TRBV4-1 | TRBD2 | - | CASSQASGTNTGELFF | TGCGCCAGCAGCCAAGCTAGCGGCACGAACACCGGGGAGCTGTTTTTT
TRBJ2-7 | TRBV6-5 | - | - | CASSHLPGANEQYF | TGTGCCAGCAGTCACCTCCCAGGGGCTAACGAGCAGTACTTC
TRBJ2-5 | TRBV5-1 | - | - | CASSVESIQETQYF | TGCGCCAGCAGCGTAGAGTCCATCCAAGAGACCCAGTACTTC
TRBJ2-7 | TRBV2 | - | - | CASRANTGYSYEQYF | TGTGCCAGCAGAGCGAATACCGGATACTCCTACGAGCAGTACTTC
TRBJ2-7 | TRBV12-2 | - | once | CASRSPGWAGEVSYEQYF | TGTGCAAGTCGCTCCCCGGGATGGGCGGGAGAGGTATCCTACGAGCAGTACTTC
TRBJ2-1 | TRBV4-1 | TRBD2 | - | CASSQVAGDLNEQFF | TGCGCCAGCAGCCAAGTGGCGGGAGATTTGAATGAGCAGTTCTTC
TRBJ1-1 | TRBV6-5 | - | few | CASSYGQGNTEAFF | TGTGCCAGCAGTTACGGGCAGGGAAACACTGAAGCTTTCTTT
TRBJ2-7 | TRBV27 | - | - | CASSLRGCEQYF | TGTGCCAGCAGTTTACGGGGTTGCGAGCAGTACTTC
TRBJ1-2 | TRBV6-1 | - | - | CASSGGVGYGYTF | TGTGCCAGCAGTGGGGGGGTAGGGTATGGCTACACCTTC
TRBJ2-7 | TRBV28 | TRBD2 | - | CASIPLGLAGENEQYF | TGTGCCAGCATCCCGCTAGGGCTAGCGGGGGAGAATGAGCAGTACTTC
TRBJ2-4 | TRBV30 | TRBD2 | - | CACGTSDTRNIQYF | TGTGCCTGCGGGACTAGCGACACTAGGAACATTCAGTACTTC
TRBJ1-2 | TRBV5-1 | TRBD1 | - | CASSYTYRGDGYTF | TGCGCCAGCAGCTATACCTACAGGGGTGACGGCTACACCTTC
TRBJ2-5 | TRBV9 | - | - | CASSVAGITGEQYF | TGTGCCAGCAGCGTAGCAGGGATCACGGGGGAGCAGTACTTC
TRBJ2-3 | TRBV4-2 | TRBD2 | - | CASSQDLAEGTDTQYF | TGTGCCAGCAGCCAAGATCTAGCGGAAGGCACAGATACGCAGTATTTT
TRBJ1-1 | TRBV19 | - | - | CASSLPGTKTEAFF | TGTGCCAGTAGTTTACCCGGGACAAAGACTGAAGCTTTCTTT
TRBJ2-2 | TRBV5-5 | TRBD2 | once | CASSFSLAGVNTGELFF | TGTGCCAGCAGCTTCTCATTAGCGGGGGTAAACACCGGGGAGCTGTTTTTT
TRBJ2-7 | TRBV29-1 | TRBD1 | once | CSAKGTGFYEQYF | TGCAGCGCAAAAGGGACAGGCTTCTACGAGCAGTACTTC
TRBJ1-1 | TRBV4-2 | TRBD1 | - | CASSLGQGRTEAFF | TGTGCCAGCAGCCTCGGACAGGGAAGGACTGAAGCTTTCTTT
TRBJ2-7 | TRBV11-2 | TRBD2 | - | CASSLASGGSYEQYF | TGTGCCAGCAGCTTAGCTAGCGGGGGATCCTACGAGCAGTACTTC
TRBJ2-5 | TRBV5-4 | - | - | CASSLGGLQETQYF | TGTGCCAGCAGCTTAGGGGGACTACAAGAGACCCAGTACTTC
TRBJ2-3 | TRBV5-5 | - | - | CASSLDGRPTDTQYF | TGTGCCAGCAGCTTGGACGGCAGGCCCACAGATACGCAGTATTTT
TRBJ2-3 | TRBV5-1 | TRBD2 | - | CASSFGLGGTDTQYF | TGCGCCAGCAGCTTCGGACTAGGTGGCACAGATACGCAGTATTTT
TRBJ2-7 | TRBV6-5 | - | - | CASSAGLGPYEQYF | TGTGCCAGCAGTGCGGGCCTGGGCCCCTACGAGCAGTACTTC
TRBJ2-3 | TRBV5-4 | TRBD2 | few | CASLESSGATDTQYF | TGTGCCAGCCTGGAAAGTAGCGGGGCCACAGATACGCAGTATTTT
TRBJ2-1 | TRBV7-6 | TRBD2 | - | CASSLAGLEGVNEQFF | TGTGCCAGCAGCTTAGCGGGACTAGAGGGGGTCAATGAGCAGTTCTTC
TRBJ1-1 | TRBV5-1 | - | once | CASGVQVSGTEAFF | TGCGCCAGCGGGGTTCAGGTTAGCGGCACTGAAGCTTTCTTT
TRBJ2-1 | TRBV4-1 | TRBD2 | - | CASSPGLAGNEQFF | TGCGCCAGCAGCCCTGGACTAGCCGGCAATGAGCAGTTCTTC
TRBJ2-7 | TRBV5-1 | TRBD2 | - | CASSLSGGITYEQYF | TGCGCCAGCAGCTTGTCGGGGGGGATAACCTACGAGCAGTATTTC
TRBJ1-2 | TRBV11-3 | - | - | CASSLVSVRSYGYTF | TGTGCCAGCAGCTTAGTGTCTGTTAGATCCTATGGCTACACCTTC
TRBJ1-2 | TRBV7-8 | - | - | CASSTGNYGYTF | TGTGCCAGCAGCACAGGGAACTATGGCTACACCTTC
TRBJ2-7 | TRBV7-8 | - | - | CASSRPDTTSYEQYF | TGTGCCAGCAGCCGACCGGATACGACTAGCTACGAGCAGTACTTC
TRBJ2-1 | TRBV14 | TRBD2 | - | CASSQASGRVQWNEQFF | TGTGCCAGCAGCCAGGCTAGCGGGAGGGTCCAATGGAATGAGCAGTTCTTC
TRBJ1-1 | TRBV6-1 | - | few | CASSGQASAVPEAFF | TGTGCCAGCAGTGGACAGGCCTCTGCGGTCCCTGAAGCTTTCTTT
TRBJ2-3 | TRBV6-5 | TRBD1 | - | CASSCMRGQGIGLQYF | TGTGCCAGCAGTTGCATGCGGGGACAGGGGATTGGGCTTCAGTATTTT
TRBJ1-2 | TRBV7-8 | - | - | CASSSSAGYSYGYTF | TGTGCCAGCAGCTCCTCGGCGGGGTATAGCTATGGCTACACCTTC
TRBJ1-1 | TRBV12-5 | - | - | CASGFRTGPLNTEAFF | TGTGCTAGTGGCTTCCGCACAGGGCCTCTGAACACTGAAGCTTTCTTT
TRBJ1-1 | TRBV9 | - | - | CASSEGDGANTEAFF | TGTGCCAGCTCCGAGGGGGACGGGGCGAACACTGAAGCTTTCTTT
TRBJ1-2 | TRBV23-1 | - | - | CASSTEQGESIANYGYTF | TGCGCCAGCAGTACCGAACAGGGAGAGAGTATAGCTAACTATGGCTACACCTTC
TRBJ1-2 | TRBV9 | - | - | CASSSSPHAGYQGGYTF | TGTGCCAGCAGCTCGAGCCCACACGCAGGGTATCAAGGTGGCTACACCTTC
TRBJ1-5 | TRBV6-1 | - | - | CASSEVVGLNQPQHF | TGTGCCAGCAGTGAAGTTGTCGGTCTTAATCAGCCCCAGCATTTT
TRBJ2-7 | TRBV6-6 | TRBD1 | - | CASSYRQGNYVYEQYF | TGTGCCAGCAGTTACCGACAGGGCAACTACGTCTACGAGCAGTACTTC
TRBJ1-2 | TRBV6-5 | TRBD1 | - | CASSEGTGAGGYTF | TGTGCCAGCAGTGAGGGGACAGGGGCGGGGGGCTACACCTTC
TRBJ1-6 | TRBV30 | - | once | CAWSGSVRSPLHF | TGTGCCTGGTCCGGTTCCGTCCGTTCACCCCTCCACTTT
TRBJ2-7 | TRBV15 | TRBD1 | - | CATSSYRGAYEQYF | TGTGCCACCAGCAGTTACAGGGGAGCCTACGAGCAGTACTTC
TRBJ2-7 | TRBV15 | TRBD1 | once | CATSRDRDRVDKGQYF | TGTGCCACCAGCAGAGATCGGGACAGGGTGGATAAGGGGCAGTACTTC
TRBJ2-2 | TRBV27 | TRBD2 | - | CASSLAVAGATGELFF | TGTGCCAGCAGCCTCGCAGTAGCGGGGGCCACCGGGGAGCTGTTTTTT
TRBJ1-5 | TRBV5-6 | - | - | CASSLYARGSSNQPQHF | TGTGCCAGCAGCCTTTATGCCAGGGGCTCCAGCAATCAGCCCCAGCATTTT
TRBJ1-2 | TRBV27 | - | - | CASSSTGFEVYGYTF | TGTGCCAGCAGTTCCACAGGGTTTGAAGTCTATGGCTACACCTTC